This entry features one T cell receptor (beta chain) sequence. This sample is part of a study of control samples from healthy donors and cancer patients. The assay was immunoSEQ multiplex PCR, and TCRdb's table has in-frame clones only and misses some. The sample yields some 120,000 clones, around 93% seen once. V lost 1 base and J 9 bases, leaving 10 bases between the germline ends. The germline V gene encodes CDR1 LGHDT and CDR2 YNNKEL (reference sequence). The CDR3 spans 13 residues. The chain joins TRBV3-1 (or the pseudogene TRBV3-2) to TRBJ2-1, with D hard to call. The sample taken for sequencing was blood. This receptor was obtained from a man younger than 35 in good health. The CDR3 nucleotides are TGTGCCAGCAGCCAAGTTCGGCCTTTTGAGCAGTTCTTC. It translates to CASSQVRPFEQFF.